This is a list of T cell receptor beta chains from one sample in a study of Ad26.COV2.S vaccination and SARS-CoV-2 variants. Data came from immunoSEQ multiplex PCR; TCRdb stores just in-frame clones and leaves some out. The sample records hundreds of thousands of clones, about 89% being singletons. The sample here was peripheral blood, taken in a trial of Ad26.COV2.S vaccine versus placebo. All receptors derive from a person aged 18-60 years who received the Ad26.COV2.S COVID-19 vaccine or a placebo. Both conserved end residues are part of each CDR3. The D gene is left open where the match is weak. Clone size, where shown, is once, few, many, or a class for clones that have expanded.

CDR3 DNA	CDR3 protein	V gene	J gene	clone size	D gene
TGTGCCAGCGTAAAGGAGAGAGCGGGAAACAATGAGCAGTTCTTC	CASVKERAGNNEQFF	TRBV6-5	TRBJ2-1	-	TRBD2
TGTGCCTGGAAGTGGGGAGGCGGGTGGAGCACTGAAGCTTTCTTT	CAWKWGGGWSTEAFF	TRBV30	TRBJ1-1	-	-
TGCAGTGCTAGTAGTACCTACACTGAAGCTTTCTTT	CSASSTYTEAFF	TRBV20-1	TRBJ1-1	-	-
TGTGCCTGGAGTATCGGTAGCATGAACACTGAAGCTTTCTTT	CAWSIGSMNTEAFF	TRBV30	TRBJ1-1	-	-
TGTGCCAGCAGTGAAGTAGGGGTTGGCACAGATACGCAGTATTTT	CASSEVGVGTDTQYF	TRBV2	TRBJ2-3	-	-
TGTGCCACCAGTGATCCCGGGACAGGGGGCATTGAGCAGTTCTTC	CATSDPGTGGIEQFF	TRBV24-1	TRBJ2-1	once	TRBD1
TGCGCCAGCAGCCAATCTGGGGTTGCCACGACCGGGGAGCTGTTTTTT	CASSQSGVATTGELFF	TRBV4-3	TRBJ2-2	-	-
TGCGCCAGCAGTGCCGGCAGGGCCTATGGCTACACCTTC	CASSAGRAYGYTF	TRBV10-1	TRBJ1-2	-	-
TGTGCCAGCAGTGACACGGGACAGGGGGGGGATGAGCAGTTCTTC	CASSDTGQGGDEQFF	TRBV6-4	TRBJ2-1	-	TRBD1
TGTGCCAGCAGCTCCACGGGACAGCTTAATGAAAAACTGTTTTTT	CASSSTGQLNEKLFF	TRBV11-1	TRBJ1-4	-	TRBD1
TGTGCCATCAGCCCTAGCGGGAGGGACAACGAGCAGTACTTC	CAISPSGRDNEQYF	TRBV10-3	TRBJ2-7	-	TRBD2
TGTGCCAGTAGTATTGGACTAGCGGGCCACAATGAGCAGTTCTTC	CASSIGLAGHNEQFF	TRBV19	TRBJ2-1	-	TRBD2
TGTGCCAGCAGCTGGGACCTAGGACGTAGCACAGATACGCAGTATTTT	CASSWDLGRSTDTQYF	TRBV7-9	TRBJ2-3	-	-